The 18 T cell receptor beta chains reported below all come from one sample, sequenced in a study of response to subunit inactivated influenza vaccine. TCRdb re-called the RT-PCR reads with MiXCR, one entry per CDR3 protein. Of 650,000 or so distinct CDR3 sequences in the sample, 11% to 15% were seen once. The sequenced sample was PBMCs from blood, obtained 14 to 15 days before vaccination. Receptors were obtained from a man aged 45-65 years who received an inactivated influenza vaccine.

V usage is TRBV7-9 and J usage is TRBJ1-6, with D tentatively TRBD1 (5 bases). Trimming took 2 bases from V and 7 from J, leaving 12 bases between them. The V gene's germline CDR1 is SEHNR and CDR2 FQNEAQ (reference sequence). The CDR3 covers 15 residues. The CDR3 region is CASSLPQTANSPLHF. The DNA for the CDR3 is TGTGCCAGCAGCTTACCTCAGACAGCCAATTCACCCCTCCACTTT.

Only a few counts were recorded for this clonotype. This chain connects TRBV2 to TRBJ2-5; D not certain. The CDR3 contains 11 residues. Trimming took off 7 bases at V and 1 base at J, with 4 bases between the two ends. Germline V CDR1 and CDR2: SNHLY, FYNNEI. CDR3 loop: CASTGQETQYF. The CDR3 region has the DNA TGTGCCAGCACGGGCCAAGAGACCCAGTACTTC.

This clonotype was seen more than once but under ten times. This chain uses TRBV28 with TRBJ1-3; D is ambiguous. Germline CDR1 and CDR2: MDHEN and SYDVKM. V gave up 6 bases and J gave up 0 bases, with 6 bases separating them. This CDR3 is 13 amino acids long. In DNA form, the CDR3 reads TGTGCCAGCAGGCGGGACTCTGGAAACACCATATATTTT. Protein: CASRRDSGNTIYF. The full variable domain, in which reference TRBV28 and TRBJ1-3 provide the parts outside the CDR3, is DVKVTQSSRYLVKRTGEKVFLECVQDMDHENMFWYRQDPGLGLRLIYFSYDVKMKEKGDIPEGYSVSREKKERFSLILESASTNQTSMYLCASRRDSGNTIYFGEGSWLTVV.

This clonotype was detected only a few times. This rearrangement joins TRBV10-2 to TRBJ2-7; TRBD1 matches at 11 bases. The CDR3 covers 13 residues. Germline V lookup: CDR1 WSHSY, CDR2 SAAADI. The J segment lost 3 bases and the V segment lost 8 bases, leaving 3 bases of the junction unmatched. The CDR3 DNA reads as TGCGCCAGCCACGGGACAGGGGGCTACGAGCAGTACTTC. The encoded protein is CASHGTGGYEQYF.

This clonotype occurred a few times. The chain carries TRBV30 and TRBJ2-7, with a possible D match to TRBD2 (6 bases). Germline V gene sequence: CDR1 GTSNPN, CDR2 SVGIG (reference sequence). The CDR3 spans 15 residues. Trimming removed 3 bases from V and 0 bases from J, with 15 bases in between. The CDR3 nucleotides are TGTGCCTGGAGCGCGGGACCTTGGCGCTCCTACGAGCAGTACTTC. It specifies CAWSAGPWRSYEQYF.

The CDR3 region has the DNA TGTGCCTCGTCTCGGGGACAGGGGTTCTACGAGCAGTACTTC. Encoded protein: CASSRGQGFYEQYF. The chain recombines TRBV30 with TRBJ2-7; 10 positions match TRBD1. From germline, CDR1 is GTSNPN and CDR2 SVGIG (reference sequence). The CDR3 contains 14 residues. V dropped 7 bases and J dropped 3; count of bases not matched to a gene: 9. Together with reference TRBV30 and TRBJ2-7, the CDR3 gives the full variable domain: SQTIHQWPATLVQPVGSPLSLECTVEGTSNPNLYWYRQAAGRGLQLLFYSVGIGQISSEVPQNLSASRPQDRQFILSSKKLLLSDSGFYLCASSRGQGFYEQYFGPGTRLTVT.

The CDR3 here is CATSSPIRRNEQFF. The CDR3 DNA sequence: TGTGCCACCAGCAGCCCGATCCGACGCAATGAGCAGTTCTTC. The chain is built from TRBV15 and TRBJ2-1; D not certain. Germline values: CDR1 LNHNV, CDR2 YYDKDF (reference sequence). The CDR3 has 14 residues. V lost 3 bases and J lost 6, with 12 bases in between.

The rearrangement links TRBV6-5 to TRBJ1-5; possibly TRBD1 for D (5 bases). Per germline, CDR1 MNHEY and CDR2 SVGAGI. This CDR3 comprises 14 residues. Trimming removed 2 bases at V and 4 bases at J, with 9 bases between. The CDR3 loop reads CASSYRGWNQPQHF. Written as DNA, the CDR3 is TGTGCCAGCAGTTACAGGGGTTGGAATCAGCCCCAGCATTTT.

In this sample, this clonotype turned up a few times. The CDR3 DNA reads TGCAGCGTTGAAAGATCGGGGACAGGGTACGAGCAGTACTTC. Protein: CSVERSGTGYEQYF. The J gene is TRBJ2-7, the V gene TRBV29-1; TRBD1 agrees at 9 bases. CDR3 length equals 14 residues. After removal of 2 bases from V and 4 bases from J, the junction contained 6 bases not matched to a gene. Germline V CDR1 and CDR2: SQVTM, ANQGSEA.

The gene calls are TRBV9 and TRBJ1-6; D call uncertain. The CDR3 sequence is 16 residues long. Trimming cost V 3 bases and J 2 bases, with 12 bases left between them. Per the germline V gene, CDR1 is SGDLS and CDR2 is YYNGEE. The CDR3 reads CASSEREAPYNSPLHF. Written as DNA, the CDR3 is TGTGCCAGCAGCGAGAGGGAGGCCCCCTATAATTCACCCCTCCACTTT.

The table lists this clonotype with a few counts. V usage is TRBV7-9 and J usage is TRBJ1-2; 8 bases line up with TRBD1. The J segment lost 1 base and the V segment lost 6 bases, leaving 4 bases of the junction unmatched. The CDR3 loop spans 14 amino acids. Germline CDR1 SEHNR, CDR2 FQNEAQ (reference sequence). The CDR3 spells CASSAQGVNYGYTF. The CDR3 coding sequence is TGTGCCAGCAGTGCACAGGGGGTTAACTATGGCTACACCTTC.

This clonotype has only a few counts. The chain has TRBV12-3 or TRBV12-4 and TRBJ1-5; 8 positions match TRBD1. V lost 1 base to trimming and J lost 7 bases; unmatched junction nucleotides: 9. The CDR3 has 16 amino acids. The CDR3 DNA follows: TGTGCCAGCAGTTTAGGAGACAGGGGCTGGGGACAGCCCCAGCATTTT. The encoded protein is CASSLGDRGWGQPQHF.

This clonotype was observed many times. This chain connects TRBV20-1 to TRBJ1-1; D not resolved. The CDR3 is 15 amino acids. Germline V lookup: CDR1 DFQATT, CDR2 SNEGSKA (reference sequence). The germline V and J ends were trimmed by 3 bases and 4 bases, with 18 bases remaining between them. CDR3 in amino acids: CSASSIVPRGTEAFF. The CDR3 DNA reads TGCAGTGCTAGTTCCATCGTCCCACGGGGCACTGAAGCTTTCTTT.

This chain's CDR3 is CASSLARGGGNQPQHF. DNA for the CDR3: TGTGCCAGCAGCTTAGCGAGGGGTGGGGGCAATCAGCCCCAGCATTTT. The J gene is TRBJ1-5, the V gene TRBV7-2; TRBD1 might be the D (5 bases). CDR3 length equals 16 residues. Germline V gives CDR1 SGHTA, CDR2 FQGNSA. Trimming stripped 0 bases from V and 2 bases from J, with 11 bases between.

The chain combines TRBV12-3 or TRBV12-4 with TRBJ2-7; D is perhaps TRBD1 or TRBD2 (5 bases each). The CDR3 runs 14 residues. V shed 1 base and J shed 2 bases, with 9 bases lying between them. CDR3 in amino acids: CASSLGWGTYEQYF. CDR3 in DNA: TGTGCCAGCAGTTTAGGGTGGGGGACCTACGAGCAGTACTTC.

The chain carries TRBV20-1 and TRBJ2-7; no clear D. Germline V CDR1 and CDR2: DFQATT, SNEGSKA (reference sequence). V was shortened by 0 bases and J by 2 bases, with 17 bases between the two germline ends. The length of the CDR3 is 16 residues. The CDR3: CSARDDLKGTPYEQYF. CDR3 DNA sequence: TGCAGTGCTAGAGATGACCTGAAGGGTACCCCCTACGAGCAGTACTTC.

The CDR3 DNA reads TGTGCCAGCAGCGTAGGGGCTACCCAAGAGACCCAGTACTTC. Protein sequence: CASSVGATQETQYF. This chain uses TRBV9 with TRBJ2-5; D not certain. V lost 0 bases to trimming and J lost 1 base, with 7 bases between them. The CDR3 sequence is 14 residues long. Germline V lookup: CDR1 SGDLS, CDR2 YYNGEE.

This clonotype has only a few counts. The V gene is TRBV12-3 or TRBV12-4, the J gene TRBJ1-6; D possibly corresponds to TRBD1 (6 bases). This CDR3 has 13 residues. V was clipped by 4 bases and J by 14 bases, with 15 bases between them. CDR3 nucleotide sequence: TGTGCCAGCAGTTCTCAGGGGTTTGGATCCCTCCACTTT. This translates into CASSSQGFGSLHF.